The present TCR beta chain was sequenced within a study of shared clonotypes between healthy human individuals. Study-wide findings and caveats: Researchers found naive subsets generally carried larger estimated richness than memory subsets.

About this clone: The antigen remains unidentified.

The assay was immunoSEQ multiplex PCR, and TCRdb's table has in-frame clones only and misses some. Of about 1 million clones in the sample, roughly 75% were seen once. This CDR3 is 16 amino acids long. Germline loops: CDR1 MNHNY, CDR2 SVGAGI (reference sequence). With 6 bases clipped from V and 5 bases from J, the junction kept 12 bases outside the gene matches. This TCR derives from a man between 18 and 29 years old in good health. Source material: memory CD4+ T cells sorted from blood. Subset indicated: CD45RA-negative fraction. J is TRBJ1-5 and V is TRBV6-6; 8 bases are a match to TRBD1. CDR3 in DNA: TGTGCCAGCAGGTCCCCCGGACAGGGTAAACATCAGCCCCAGCATTTT. It codes for CASRSPGQGKHQPQHF.